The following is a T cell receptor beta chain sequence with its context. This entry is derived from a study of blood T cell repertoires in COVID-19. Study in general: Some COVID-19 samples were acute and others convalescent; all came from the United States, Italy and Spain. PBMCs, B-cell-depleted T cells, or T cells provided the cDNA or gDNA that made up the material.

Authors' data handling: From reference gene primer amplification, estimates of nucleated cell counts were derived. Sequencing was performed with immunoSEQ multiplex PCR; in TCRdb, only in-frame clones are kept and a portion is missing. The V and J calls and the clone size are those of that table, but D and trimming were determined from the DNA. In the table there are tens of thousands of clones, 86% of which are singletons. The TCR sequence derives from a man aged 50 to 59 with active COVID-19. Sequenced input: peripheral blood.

The CDR3 protein is CASSPRTGFNADTQYF. CDR3 nucleotide sequence: TGTGCCAGCAGCCCGCGGACAGGGTTTAACGCAGATACGCAGTATTTT. The chain recombines TRBV7-6 with TRBJ2-3, with 8 bases matching TRBD1. With 5 bases clipped from V and 4 bases from J, the junction kept 11 bases outside the gene matches. The CDR3 is made up of 16 amino acids. Germline CDR1 and CDR2: SGHVS and FNYEAQ.